These 31 T cell receptor delta chains came from one sample sequenced in a study of Vδ1+ human thymocytes (dated by TCRdb to the late 2010s). Study-level results and caveats: Unlike the oligoclonal repertoires in peripheral blood, the thymic TRG and TRD repertoires appeared highly polyclonal, with Gaussian CDR3 length distributions.

What these receptors recognize is not known. These reads were obtained on an Illumina MiSeq. RNA was extracted with the RNeasy mini kit and reverse transcribed using Superscript III. CDR3 amplicons were produced by multiplex PCR using pooled V-gene forward primers and a constant-region reverse primer with Illumina adaptor overhangs. With CATT, TCRdb called clones again from the public reads; duplicate DNA rows were later joined. In all, the sample holds around 60,000 delta-chain clones, and about 14% of those were seen once. Approximately 0.4% of the sample is held by the ten biggest clonotypes. The sequenced sample consisted of Vdelta1+ gamma-delta thymocytes from the thymus. Reading the label with the study, this specimen's cell subset or site is: FACS-sorted CD3+ TCRalphabeta- TCRVdelta1+ TCRVdelta2- thymocytes. The receptors here all came from a girl under three years old who had congenital heart surgery.

This clone was detected only a few times. The chain combines TRDV1 with TRDJ1; no reliable D call. The length of the CDR3 is 19 residues. Trimming took 2 bases from V and 0 from J, leaving 22 bases between them. Germline lookup yields CDR1 TSWWSYY and CDR2 QGS. The DNA of the CDR3 is TGTGCTCTTGGGGAAACCCGTCTAAGGACCTGGAGGTACACCGATAAACTCATCTTT. Translated: CALGETRLRTWRYTDKLIF.

The rearrangement links TRDV1 to TRDJ1, with TRDD2 matching over 7 bases. J gave up 1 base and V 0 bases, and 20 bases lay outside the gene matches. Per the germline V gene, CDR1 is TSWWSYY and CDR2 is QGS. The CDR3 contains 21 residues. CDR3 sequence reads: CALGELTFLGIPHRPTDKLIF. Here the CDR3 DNA reads TGTGCTCTTGGGGAACTCACCTTCCTCGGAATACCCCACCGTCCCACCGATAAACTCATCTTT.

This clone was seen only a few times. The chain employs TRDV1 and TRDJ1; 10 bases align to TRDD3. Germline V lookup: CDR1 TSWWSYY, CDR2 QGS. V was clipped by 5 bases and J by 2 bases; unmatched bases: 20. CDR3 size: 20 residues. CDR3 bases: TGTGCTCTTGGGAACCTACCTTCCTCGTATTGGGGGATACTGACCGATAAACTCATCTTT. Protein: CALGNLPSSYWGILTDKLIF.

This clone was counted between two and nine times. The V gene is TRDV1, the J gene TRDJ1; 12 bases map to TRDD3. Germline lookup yields CDR1 TSWWSYY and CDR2 QGS. Trimming took 9 bases from V and 4 from J; bases not matched to a gene: 21. The CDR3 consists of 19 residues. The CDR3 DNA reads TGTGCTCTGTGGGGCTTCCTACTCAGGACTGGGGGATACCACGATAAACTCATCTTT. Protein: CALWGFLLRTGGYHDKLIF.

This clone is medium-sized in the sample. The V and J genes are TRDV2 and TRDJ1; 9 nucleotides align to TRDD3. This CDR3 spans 15 amino acids. The germline V gene encodes CDR1 GEAIGNYY and CDR2 EKD. J lost 0 bases, V lost 3 bases, and 4 bases had no gene match. The CDR3 region has the DNA TGTGCCTGTGACGAACTGGGGGAATACACCGATAAACTCATCTTT. It specifies CACDELGEYTDKLIF.

This rearrangement joins TRDV1 to TRDJ1; no reliable D call. CDR3 length equals 16 residues. CDR1 and CDR2 from the germline V gene are TSWWSYY and QGS. Trimming removed 5 bases from V and 6 bases from J, with 22 bases in between. The CDR3 nucleotides are TGTGCTCTTGGGATGCCTTACACCGAGCTCTACCATAAACTCATCTTT. Translation: CALGMPYTELYHKLIF.

This clone was seen more than once but under ten times. The chain couples TRDV1 to TRDJ1; maybe TRDD2 (6 bases). Trimming removed 3 bases from V and 2 bases from J, with 22 bases in between. The length of the CDR3 is 18 residues. Germline lookup yields CDR1 TSWWSYY and CDR2 QGS. CDR3 region: CALGDFGLPERGTDKLIF. CDR3 DNA sequence: TGTGCTCTTGGGGACTTCGGCCTTCCAGAGAGGGGTACCGATAAACTCATCTTT.

The rearrangement uses TRDV1 and TRDJ1; D is uncertain. The CDR3 sequence is 15 residues long. Trimming removed 4 bases from V and 0 bases from J, with 12 bases in between. CDR1 is TSWWSYY and CDR2 is QGS in the germline V gene. This CDR3 is CALGGKSRYTDKLIF. Here the CDR3 DNA reads TGTGCTCTTGGGGGGAAGTCAAGGTACACCGATAAACTCATCTTT.

The chain uses TRDV1 and TRDJ1; 7 nucleotides agree with TRDD3. The CDR3 has 17 residues. The germline CDR1 and CDR2 sequences are TSWWSYY and QGS. The junction had 10 bases not matched to a gene; V was cut back by 3 bases and J by 0 bases. The CDR3 region has the DNA TGTGCTCTTGGGGAGCCTCGGGGGATTCTCAACACCGATAAACTCATCTTT. Protein product: CALGEPRGILNTDKLIF.

The chain links TRDV1 to TRDJ1; 7 bases match TRDD3. The germline CDR1 and CDR2 sequences are TSWWSYY and QGS. V shed 4 bases and J 2 bases; nucleotides not matched to a gene: 16. The CDR3 covers 18 residues. The CDR3 loop reads CALGVLVDTRAPTDKLIF. Written as DNA, the CDR3 is TGTGCTCTTGGGGTCTTAGTGGATACGCGTGCCCCGACCGATAAACTCATCTTT.

The rearrangement links TRDV1 to TRDJ1; 11 nucleotides align to TRDD3. With 4 bases clipped from V and 0 bases from J, the junction kept 13 bases outside the gene matches. CDR1 and CDR2 from the germline V gene are TSWWSYY and QGS. CDR3 length: 19 amino acids. CDR3 protein: CALGGPKRGGYDYTDKLIF. CDR3 nucleotide sequence: TGTGCTCTTGGGGGGCCGAAGCGTGGGGGATACGATTACACCGATAAACTCATCTTT.

This sequence joins TRDV1 and TRDJ1; D is uncertain. Germline loops: CDR1 TSWWSYY, CDR2 QGS. Trimming took 0 bases from V and 3 from J, leaving 14 bases between them. The CDR3 runs to 16 residues. The CDR3 region has the DNA TGTGCTCTTGGGGAACTTATCGGCCAAAAATCCGATAAACTCATCTTT. As protein: CALGELIGQKSDKLIF.

The chain links TRDV1 to TRDJ1; D gene ambiguous. CDR3 length: 17 amino acids. Germline V lookup: CDR1 TSWWSYY, CDR2 QGS. Trimming took off 1 base at V and 2 bases at J, with 17 bases between the two ends. CDR3 coding DNA: TGTGCTCTTGGGGAACCCCCTTTCGGCCTCGGGACCGATAAACTCATCTTT. It encodes CALGEPPFGLGTDKLIF.

The table lists this clone with a few counts. This chain connects TRDV1 to TRDJ1; 7 bases map to TRDD2. The V segment lost 4 bases and the J segment 4 bases; nucleotides outside the gene matches: 21. Germline V lookup: CDR1 TSWWSYY, CDR2 QGS. This CDR3 region has 19 residues. CDR3 coding DNA: TGTGCTCTTGGGGGCTTTCCTACGTGGTATACGCCCGGGGTCGATAAACTCATCTTT. This encodes CALGGFPTWYTPGVDKLIF.

This clone was observed a few times. J is TRDJ1 and V is TRDV1; TRDD3 agrees at 12 bases. The CDR3 spans 22 residues. Germline trimming cut 2 bases from V and 1 base from J; bases unmatched to any gene: 20. The germline V gene encodes CDR1 TSWWSYY and CDR2 QGS. In DNA, the CDR3 is TGTGCTCTTGGGGAAGGAATCTTTAGAGTTCTGGGGGATACGCCAACCACCGATAAACTCATCTTT. Its translation is CALGEGIFRVLGDTPTTDKLIF.

This clone was observed a handful of times. The J gene is TRDJ1, the V gene TRDV1; 13 bases agree with TRDD3. This CDR3 comprises 19 residues. V was clipped by 4 bases and J by 8 bases; unmatched bases: 19. Germline-derived CDR1 and CDR2 are TSWWSYY and QGS. This chain's CDR3 is CALGGLHFSVLGDTRKLIF. The CDR3 bases are TGTGCTCTTGGGGGCCTTCATTTTTCCGTACTGGGGGATACGCGCAAACTCATCTTT.

This clone was detected a few times. The chain is built from TRDV1 and TRDJ1; 7 bases match TRDD3. From germline, CDR1 is TSWWSYY and CDR2 QGS. J gave up 0 bases and V 4 bases, and 20 bases lay outside the gene matches. The length of the CDR3 is 20 residues. This CDR3 is CALGGLPRRLGIRYTDKLIF. The CDR3 region has the DNA TGTGCTCTTGGGGGACTCCCCCGTAGGCTGGGGATAAGGTACACCGATAAACTCATCTTT.

This clone has at least ten counts. The rearrangement links TRDV2 to TRDJ1, with D maybe TRDD3 (9 bases). V was trimmed by 0 bases and J by 2 bases, leaving 45 bases between them. Germline V gene data show CDR1 as GEAIGNYY and CDR2 as EKD. The CDR3 sequence is 26 residues long. In DNA, the CDR3 is TGTGCCTGTGACACCGGAGCCGAAGCCTTCCTAACTTGTACTGGGGGACCCGAGCCGTGGACCGATAAACTCATCTTT. Translation gives CACDTGAEAFLTCTGGPEPWTDKLIF.

This chain joins TRDV1 and TRDJ1; 9 bases line up with TRDD2. Trimming cost V 2 bases and J 2 bases; bases outside gene matches: 21. Germline CDR1 TSWWSYY, CDR2 QGS. CDR3 length: 21 residues. The CDR3 coding sequence is TGTGCTCTTGGGGAAGGCACCTTCCTACGAGTGGGGGTGACGTGGACCGATAAACTCATCTTT. It codes for CALGEGTFLRVGVTWTDKLIF.

This clone is labeled medium-sized. The V call is TRDV2, the J call TRDJ1; 10 bases map to TRDD3. The V segment lost 3 bases and the J segment 0 bases; nucleotides outside the gene matches: 12. CDR3 length: 18 residues. In germline, CDR1 is GEAIGNYY, CDR2 EKD. Written as DNA, the CDR3 is TGTGCCTGTGACCTCTTCCTCGTACTGGGGGATTACACCGATAAACTCATCTTT. It translates to CACDLFLVLGDYTDKLIF.

This clone was observed a handful of times. V and J are TRDV1 and TRDJ1; D remains unclear. Per germline, CDR1 TSWWSYY and CDR2 QGS. This CDR3 comprises 16 residues. Trimming removed 3 bases from V and 3 bases from J, with 17 bases in between. The CDR3 nucleotides read TGTGCTCTTGGGGAGCACCCAACAGGCGAGGCCGATAAACTCATCTTT. This codes for CALGEHPTGEADKLIF.

By proportion, this clone is medium-sized. The V call is TRDV2, the J call TRDJ1, with 9 bases that match TRDD3. The V gene end was trimmed by 5 bases and the J gene end by 8 bases; junction bases not matched to a gene: 20. This CDR3 comprises 17 residues. Per the germline V gene, CDR1 is GEAIGNYY and CDR2 is EKD. CDR3 in DNA: TGTGCCTGTGGCGTTTACTGGGGGACTCTATACCCTGGCAAACTCATCTTT. Protein product: CACGVYWGTLYPGKLIF.

In this sample, this clone turned up a few times. The rearrangement joins TRDV1 to TRDJ1; D unresolved. The length of the CDR3 is 15 residues. Trimming removed 4 bases at V and 0 bases at J, with 12 bases between. Germline V gives CDR1 TSWWSYY, CDR2 QGS. The CDR3 bases are TGTGCTCTTGGGGCCATGCCCGAGTACACCGATAAACTCATCTTT. It yields the protein CALGAMPEYTDKLIF.

V gene TRDV1 combines with J gene TRDJ1; TRDD3 agrees at 11 bases. The germline V gene encodes CDR1 TSWWSYY and CDR2 QGS. V lost 1 base and J lost 0; bases outside the gene matches: 34. The CDR3 covers 27 residues. CDR3 loop: CALGEPQATVSFPGVGDTASYTDKLIF. CDR3 bases: TGTGCTCTTGGGGAACCACAGGCGACCGTTTCCTTTCCCGGGGTGGGGGATACGGCCTCGTACACCGATAAACTCATCTTT.

This clone has more than one count but fewer than ten. This chain links TRDV1 with TRDJ1; TRDD2 matches at 8 bases. The CDR3 is 24 residues long. Per germline, CDR1 TSWWSYY and CDR2 QGS. Trimming took 3 bases from V and 0 from J; bases not matched to a gene: 30. The chain's CDR3 is CALGDRPDLPNGPKGVGDTDKLIF. CDR3 DNA: TGTGCTCTTGGGGACCGTCCAGACCTTCCTAACGGGCCGAAGGGGGTGGGGGACACCGATAAACTCATCTTT.

J is TRDJ1 and V is TRDV1, with TRDD3 matching 9 bases. The CDR3 is 21 residues long. J lost 0 bases, V lost 3 bases, and 20 bases had no gene match. The germline V gene encodes CDR1 TSWWSYY and CDR2 QGS. CDR3 in DNA: TGTGCTCTTGGGGACAGCCCCCTCCAACTGGGGGACCTACCTAACACCGATAAACTCATCTTT. Translation: CALGDSPLQLGDLPNTDKLIF.

The sample holds a few counts of this clone. V and J are TRDV1 and TRDJ1; D remains ambiguous. CDR3 length: 17 amino acids. Per the germline V gene, CDR1 is TSWWSYY and CDR2 is QGS. Trimming took off 2 bases at V and 3 bases at J, with 19 bases between the two ends. The CDR3 protein is CALGEWSESHPADKLIF. CDR3 in DNA: TGTGCTCTTGGGGAATGGTCCGAGTCCCACCCAGCCGATAAACTCATCTTT.

The chain is built from TRDV1 and TRDJ1; possibly TRDD3 for D (5 bases). The V end lost 4 bases, the J end lost 1 base, and 22 bases lay between the germline ends. Germline assignment: CDR1 TSWWSYY and CDR2 QGS. CDR3 length: 18 amino acids. CDR3 in DNA: TGTGCTCTTGGGGGGTTCCCACAACGAAGGGGAGGCACCGATAAACTCATCTTT. Amino acids: CALGGFPQRRGGTDKLIF.

This clone has only a few counts. V gene TRDV1 combines with J gene TRDJ1; 7 bases are a match to TRDD3. Per germline, CDR1 TSWWSYY and CDR2 QGS. Trimming took 5 bases from V and 0 from J; bases not matched to a gene: 12. The CDR3 has 17 amino acids. The CDR3 coding sequence is TGTGCTCTTGGGATACGAGGGGGATTCCGCTACACCGATAAACTCATCTTT. Amino acids: CALGIRGGFRYTDKLIF.

This clone was detected a few times. One end of the junction does not line up with germline, which may come from a read error. The genes are TRDV1 and TRDJ1; TRDD3 might be the D (6 bases). There are 14 residues in the CDR3. Germline V gene lookup returns CDR1 TSWWSYY and CDR2 QGS. The CDR3 DNA follows: TGTGCCCTTGGGGCCAGCTGGGGCCTGCCGCAGCTCATCTTT. Encoded protein: CALGASWGLPQLIF.

The sample holds a few counts of this clone. The chain is built from TRDV1 and TRDJ1; 7 bases agree with TRDD3. The CDR3 is made up of 19 amino acids. From germline, CDR1 is TSWWSYY and CDR2 QGS. The trim removed 0 bases at V and 1 base at J, leaving 14 bases unmatched. CDR3 sequence reads: CALGELVRRGGFGTDKLIF. The CDR3 DNA reads TGTGCTCTTGGGGAACTAGTACGTAGAGGGGGATTTGGCACCGATAAACTCATCTTT.